A selection of T cell receptor beta chains follows, all from one sample in a study of blood T cell repertoires in COVID-19. Profiled with immunoSEQ multiplex PCR; TCRdb holds only in-frame clones, not every one. The table lists a few hundred thousand clones, roughly 85% of them singletons. The sample was PBMCs or T cells enriched from blood (not recorded which). The origin of the receptors is a man under 40 who had recovered from COVID-19. Both conserved end residues are part of each CDR3. Fields, in order: V gene, D gene, J gene, clone size, CDR3 DNA, CDR3 protein. The D gene is left open where the match is weak. Size is omitted from some rows. Given values are once, few, many or a class for expanded clones.

V gene: TRBV7-2; D gene: NA; J gene: TRBJ1-6; clone size: once; CDR3 DNA: TGTGCCAGCAACCAGATCCCAGGGGTTTATAATTCACCCCTCCACTTT; CDR3 protein: CASNQIPGVYNSPLHF
V gene: TRBV5-4; D gene: NA; J gene: TRBJ1-1; clone size: NA; CDR3 DNA: TGTGCCAGCAGTTTAGCGGAGTTGAACACTGAAGCTTTCTTT; CDR3 protein: CASSLAELNTEAFF
V gene: TRBV4-3; D gene: TRBD2; J gene: TRBJ2-7; clone size: NA; CDR3 DNA: TGCGCCAGCAGCCAAGCGTATACCGGGACTAGCGGGGGGTACGAGCAGTACTTC; CDR3 protein: CASSQAYTGTSGGYEQYF
V gene: TRBV6-5; D gene: TRBD2; J gene: TRBJ2-5; clone size: NA; CDR3 DNA: TGTGCCAGCAAGAGCGGGGGAGCAGAGACCCAGTACTTC; CDR3 protein: CASKSGGAETQYF
V gene: TRBV2; D gene: TRBD1; J gene: TRBJ1-2; clone size: NA; CDR3 DNA: TGTGCCAGCGGGACAGGGTGGAGCGGCTACACCTTC; CDR3 protein: CASGTGWSGYTF
V gene: TRBV7-3; D gene: TRBD2; J gene: TRBJ2-2; clone size: NA; CDR3 DNA: TGTGCCAGCAGCTCGACTAGCGGGGGAGGTGGGGAGCTGTTTTTT; CDR3 protein: CASSSTSGGGGELFF
V gene: TRBV19; D gene: TRBD1; J gene: TRBJ1-6; clone size: NA; CDR3 DNA: TGTGCCAGCAAGGAACAGGGGGCGCGTTCACCCCTCCACTTT; CDR3 protein: CASKEQGARSPLHF
V gene: TRBV2; D gene: TRBD2; J gene: TRBJ2-5; clone size: few; CDR3 DNA: TGTGCCAGCAGTGATGGTCTAGCGGGGGGGCGAGAGACCCAGTACTTC; CDR3 protein: CASSDGLAGGRETQYF
V gene: TRBV19; D gene: NA; J gene: TRBJ1-1; clone size: NA; CDR3 DNA: TGTGCCAGTTCCCGCGGTATGCGCTTCGCTGAAGCTTTCTTT; CDR3 protein: CASSRGMRFAEAFF
V gene: TRBV5-1; D gene: TRBD2; J gene: TRBJ2-3; clone size: NA; CDR3 DNA: TGCGCCAGCACCCCGCGGGGGGGTCAAACAGATACGCAGTATTTT; CDR3 protein: CASTPRGGQTDTQYF
V gene: TRBV2; D gene: NA; J gene: TRBJ1-2; clone size: NA; CDR3 DNA: TGTGCCAGCAGTGAAGCTTGGGAGAGATATGGCTACACCTTC; CDR3 protein: CASSEAWERYGYTF
V gene: TRBV9; D gene: TRBD1; J gene: TRBJ2-7; clone size: NA; CDR3 DNA: TGTGCCAGCAGCGTAGCGGGACAGGGTTACGAGCAGTACTTC; CDR3 protein: CASSVAGQGYEQYF
V gene: TRBV7-7; D gene: NA; J gene: TRBJ2-5; clone size: NA; CDR3 DNA: TGTGCTAGCAGATCCACAACCCAAGAGACCCAGTACTTC; CDR3 protein: CASRSTTQETQYF
V gene: TRBV2; D gene: NA; J gene: TRBJ1-3; clone size: NA; CDR3 DNA: TGTGCCACCCGCGGGGGTGGCAGGGCTGATACTGGAAACACCATATATTTT; CDR3 protein: CATRGGGRADTGNTIYF
V gene: TRBV6-1; D gene: NA; J gene: TRBJ2-6; clone size: few; CDR3 DNA: TGTGCCAGCAGTGAAAGAGCCTCTGGGGCCAACGTCCTGACTTTC; CDR3 protein: CASSERASGANVLTF
V gene: TRBV5-1; D gene: TRBD1; J gene: TRBJ1-2; clone size: NA; CDR3 DNA: TGCGCCAGCACGCAGGGGGCCGACTATGGCTACACCTTC; CDR3 protein: CASTQGADYGYTF
V gene: TRBV11-2; D gene: NA; J gene: TRBJ1-6; clone size: NA; CDR3 DNA: TGTGCCAGCAGCTTAGATCGCGCAACTCTCAATTCACCCCTCCACTTT; CDR3 protein: CASSLDRATLNSPLHF
V gene: TRBV19; D gene: TRBD2; J gene: TRBJ2-1; clone size: few; CDR3 DNA: TGTGCCAGTAGTACCACCCGGACTAGCGGGGGACTAGGTGAGCAGTTCTTC; CDR3 protein: CASSTTRTSGGLGEQFF
V gene: TRBV27; D gene: TRBD1; J gene: TRBJ2-7; clone size: once; CDR3 DNA: TGTGCCAGCAGTTTGGTTGGACAGGGGATTTACGAGCAGTACTTC; CDR3 protein: CASSLVGQGIYEQYF
V gene: TRBV6-5; D gene: TRBD1; J gene: TRBJ2-7; clone size: NA; CDR3 DNA: TGTGCCAGCAGTTACGGGACAGGGGAGTCCTACGAGCAGTACTTC; CDR3 protein: CASSYGTGESYEQYF